The clone carrying this T cell receptor (beta chain) was found a few times. As handled by the study authors: The authors estimated nucleated cell counts from reference gene primer amplification. Repertoires were generated with immunoSEQ multiplex PCR, while TCRdb's copy carries only in-frame clones and drops some. V and J calls and clone size are given by that table; D and trimming were obtained from the DNA. The sample lists around 310,000 clones; about 88% were seen once. This entry is derived from a study of blood T cell repertoires in COVID-19. At the level of the study: Sites across the United States, Italy and Spain contributed samples from acute and convalescent COVID-19. Sources were T cells, B-cell-depleted T cells, or PBMCs; the material itself was cDNA or gDNA.

CDR3 length equals 15 residues. V lost 5 bases and J lost 2, with 15 bases in between. From germline, CDR1 is SEHNR and CDR2 FQNEAQ (reference sequence). This chain connects TRBV7-9 to TRBJ1-2, with D possibly TRBD1 on 6 matching bases. The clonotype was recovered from a woman between 55 and 75 years old with acute or convalescent COVID-19. The sequenced sample consisted of peripheral blood. The CDR3 is CASSPAAGGNYGYTF. The CDR3 DNA is TGTGCCAGCAGCCCCGCGGCGGGGGGCAACTATGGCTACACCTTC.